What follows is one T cell receptor (beta chain) and its context. The target antigen is unknown. Splitting the CD4+ cells yielded a CD45RA+ naive subset and a CD45RA-negative memory subset. Trimming took 2 bases from V and 7 from J, leaving 9 bases between them. The CDR3 spans 14 residues. CDR1 and CDR2 (germline): MDHEN, SYDVKM. This entry belongs to a study of shared clonotypes between healthy human individuals. For the study at large: Contributing individuals were a couple of females and three males aged 18 to 49. Study observations and caveats: Memory subsets had estimated richness that was generally smaller than that of naive subsets.

An assay was performed, and its level was deep. TCRdb's table, derived via immunoSEQ multiplex PCR, lists solely in-frame clones and lacks some. The sample consists of some 500,000 clones, around 95% of them appearing once. The chain is built from TRBV28 and TRBJ1-6; D gene ambiguous. The sequenced material came from naive CD4+ T cells sorted from blood. Subset described: CD45RA+ positively selected. The sequence was obtained from a woman in her 30s in good health. CDR3 bases: TGTGCCAGCAGTTTAGTGGGTAGGAATTCACCCCTCCACTTT. This codes for CASSLVGRNSPLHF.